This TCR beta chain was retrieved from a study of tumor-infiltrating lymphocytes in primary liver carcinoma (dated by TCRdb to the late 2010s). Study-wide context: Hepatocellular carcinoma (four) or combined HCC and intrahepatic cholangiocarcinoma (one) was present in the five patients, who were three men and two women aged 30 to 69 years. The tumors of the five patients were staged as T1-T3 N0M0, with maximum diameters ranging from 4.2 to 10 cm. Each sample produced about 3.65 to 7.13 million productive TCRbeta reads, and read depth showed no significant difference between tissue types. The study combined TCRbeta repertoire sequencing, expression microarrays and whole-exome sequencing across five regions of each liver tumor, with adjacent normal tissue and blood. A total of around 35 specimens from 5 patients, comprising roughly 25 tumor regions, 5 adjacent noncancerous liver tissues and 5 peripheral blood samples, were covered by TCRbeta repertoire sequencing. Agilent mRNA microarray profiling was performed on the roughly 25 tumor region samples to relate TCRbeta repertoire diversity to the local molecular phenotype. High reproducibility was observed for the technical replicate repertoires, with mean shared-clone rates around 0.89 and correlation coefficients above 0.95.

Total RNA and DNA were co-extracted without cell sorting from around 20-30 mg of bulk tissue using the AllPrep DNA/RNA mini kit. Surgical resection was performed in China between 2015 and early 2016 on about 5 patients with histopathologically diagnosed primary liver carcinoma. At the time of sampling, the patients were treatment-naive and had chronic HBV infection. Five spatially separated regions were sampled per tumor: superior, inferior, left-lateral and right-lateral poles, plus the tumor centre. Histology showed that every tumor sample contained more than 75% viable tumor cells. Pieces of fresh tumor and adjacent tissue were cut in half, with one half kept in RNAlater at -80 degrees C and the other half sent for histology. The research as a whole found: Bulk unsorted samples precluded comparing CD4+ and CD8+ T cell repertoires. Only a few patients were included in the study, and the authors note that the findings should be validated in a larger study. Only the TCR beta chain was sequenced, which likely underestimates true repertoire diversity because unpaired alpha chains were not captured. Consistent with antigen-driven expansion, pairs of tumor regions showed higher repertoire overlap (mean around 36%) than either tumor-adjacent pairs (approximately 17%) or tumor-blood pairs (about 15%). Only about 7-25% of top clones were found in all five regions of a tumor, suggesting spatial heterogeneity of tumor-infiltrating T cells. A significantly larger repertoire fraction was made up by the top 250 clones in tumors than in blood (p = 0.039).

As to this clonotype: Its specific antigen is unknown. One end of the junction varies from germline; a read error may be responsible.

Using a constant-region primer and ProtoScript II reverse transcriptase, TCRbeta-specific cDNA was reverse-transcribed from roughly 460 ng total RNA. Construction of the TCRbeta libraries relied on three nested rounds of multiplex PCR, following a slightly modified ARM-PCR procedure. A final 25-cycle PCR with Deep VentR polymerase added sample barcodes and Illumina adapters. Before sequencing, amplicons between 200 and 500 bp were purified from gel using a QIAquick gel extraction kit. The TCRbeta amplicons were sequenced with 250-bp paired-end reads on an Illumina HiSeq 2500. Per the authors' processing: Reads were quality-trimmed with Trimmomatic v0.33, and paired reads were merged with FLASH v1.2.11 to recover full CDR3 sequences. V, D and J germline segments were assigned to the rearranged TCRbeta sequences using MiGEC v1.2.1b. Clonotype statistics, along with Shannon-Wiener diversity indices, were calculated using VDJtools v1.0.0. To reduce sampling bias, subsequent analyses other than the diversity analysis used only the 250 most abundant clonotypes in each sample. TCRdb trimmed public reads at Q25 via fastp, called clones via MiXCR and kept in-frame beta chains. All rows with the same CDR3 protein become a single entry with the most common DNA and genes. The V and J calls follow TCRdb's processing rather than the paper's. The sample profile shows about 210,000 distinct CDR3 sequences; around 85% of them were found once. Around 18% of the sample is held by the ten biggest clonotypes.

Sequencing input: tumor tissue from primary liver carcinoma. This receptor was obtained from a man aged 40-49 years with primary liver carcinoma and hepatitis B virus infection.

This receptor carries the CDR3 CARGRWIGPAETQYF. The bases are TGTGCCAGAGGTCGTTGGATTGGTCCCGCGGAGACCCAGTATTTC. The rearrangement joined TRBV11-2 to TRBJ2-5, with the D gene not confidently named. The CDR3 goes from the cysteine to the phenylalanine over 15 residues. Only CDR3 DNA remains: 45 bases, in frame from the first base. In the germline V gene, CDR1 corresponds to SGHAT and CDR2 to FQNNGV.